These T cell receptor beta chains were read from a single sample in a study of shared clonotypes between healthy human individuals. The table came from immunoSEQ multiplex PCR; TCRdb's copy has only in-frame clones and leaves some out. The sample has around 450,000 clones; roughly 83% are singletons. Material: PBMCs. These TCRs come from a woman aged 40 to 50 in good health. Some clones in this sample may be carry-over from other donors' samples. Both conserved end residues are part of each CDR3. The D gene is left open where the match is weak. Some rows have no size entry. The others give once, few or many, or a class for an expanded clone.

>TRBV5-1|TRBD1|TRBJ1-2|-
TGCGCCAGCAGCACGGGACAGAACTATGGCTACACCTTC
CASSTGQNYGYTF
>TRBV7-9|-|TRBJ1-2|-
TGTGCCAGCAGCCAAGCCCCCCCGGAACAGAGGGTAGGCTACACCTTC
CASSQAPPEQRVGYTF
>TRBV21-1|-|TRBJ1-3|few
TGTGCCAGCAGCGGAGACAGTAACCACTCTGGAAACACCATATATTTT
CASSGDSNHSGNTIYF
>TRBV5-4|-|TRBJ1-1|-
TGTGCCAGCAGCACCTCACTGCGGCCTGAAGCTTTCTTT
CASSTSLRPEAFF
>TRBV4-1|-|TRBJ2-7|-
TGCGCCAGCAGCCAAGTTGGTGATGGGAGTCGGCAGTACTTC
CASSQVGDGSRQYF
>TRBV5-1|-|TRBJ1-4|-
TGCGCCAGCAGCTGGCTGGATGGTGAAAAACTGTTTTTT
CASSWLDGEKLFF
>TRBV9|TRBD2|TRBJ2-1|-
TGTGCCAGCAGCGCAAACCCTACTAGCGGGAGAGAAAAATCCTACAATGAGCAGTTCTTC
CASSANPTSGREKSYNEQFF
>TRBV7-2|TRBD1|TRBJ2-3|-
TGTGCCAGCAGAGACAGGGCGTACACAGATACGCAGTATTTT
CASRDRAYTDTQYF
>TRBV10-3|-|TRBJ1-3|few
TGTGCCATCAGTGACCGATCTGCAACTGGAAACACCATATATTTT
CAISDRSATGNTIYF
>TRBV21-1|-|TRBJ1-4|-
TGTGCCAGTTACAATAGACCCGCAACTAATGAAAAACTGTTTTTT
CASYNRPATNEKLFF
>TRBV28|TRBD1|TRBJ1-2|-
TGTGCCAGCAGTATAGGGGGCCCCTATGGCTACACCTTC
CASSIGGPYGYTF
>TRBV6-5|TRBD2|TRBJ2-7|-
TGTGCCAGCAGTTACTCGCCAGGCGGGAGGTCCGAGCAGTACTTC
CASSYSPGGRSEQYF
>TRBV18|-|TRBJ2-1|many
TGTGCCAGCTCACCACAGCGGTCCTACAATGAGCAGTTCTTC
CASSPQRSYNEQFF
>TRBV10-1|TRBD2|TRBJ2-5|-
TGCGCCAGCAGTGAAGACTCAGCGGGAGGGGAGACCCAGTACTTC
CASSEDSAGGETQYF
>TRBV4-2|TRBD2|TRBJ2-7|once
TGTGCCAGCAGCCAGGCCGGAGCGGGGAGCTCCTACGAGCAGTACTTC
CASSQAGAGSSYEQYF
>TRBV7-9|-|TRBJ1-4|-
TGTGCCAGCAGCTCCCATCTGTCATGGGGTGGCGAAAAACTGTTTTTT
CASSSHLSWGGEKLFF
>TRBV1|-|TRBJ2-5|many
TGCACTCCTTCTAGCGGGAGCGGGAGAGAGACCCAGTACTTC
CTPSSGSGRETQYF
>TRBV5-8|TRBD2|TRBJ2-1|few
TGTGCCAGCAGCTTGGGAACTAGCGGCTCCTACAATGAGCAGTTCTTC
CASSLGTSGSYNEQFF
>TRBV10-3|TRBD1|TRBJ1-5|-
TGTGCCATCAGTGAGTTTTCAGGGGGTGGCCAGCCCCAGCATTTT
CAISEFSGGGQPQHF
>TRBV5-4|TRBD1|TRBJ1-5|-
TGTGCCAGCAGCCAAGAAATCGGGACAGGGTATCAGCCCCAGCATTTT
CASSQEIGTGYQPQHF
>TRBV27|-|TRBJ2-1|-
TGTGCCAGCAGTTTATCGAAGACTGGCCACAATGAGCAGTTCTTC
CASSLSKTGHNEQFF
>TRBV9|-|TRBJ1-5|-
TGTGCCAGCAGCCCCCGGGAGGGAAACAATCAGCCCCAGCATTTT
CASSPREGNNQPQHF
>TRBV7-3|-|TRBJ2-1|-
TGTGCCAGCAGCTTAAGTGGGAGTGGATACAATGAGCAGTTCTTC
CASSLSGSGYNEQFF
>TRBV6-1|TRBD1|TRBJ1-4|-
TGTGCCAGCAGTCCGACAGGGGGCGTTGAAAAACTGTTTTTT
CASSPTGGVEKLFF
>TRBV5-1|TRBD1|TRBJ2-1|-
TGCGCCAGCGCACTACGATCCCGACAGGGGGCGATCTACAATGAGCAGTTCTTC
CASALRSRQGAIYNEQFF
>TRBV4-1|TRBD1|TRBJ1-2|-
TGCGCCAGCAGCCAATCAACCAAGGAAGCCGGGACAGGGAGGCTGCGTGGCTACACCTTC
CASSQSTKEAGTGRLRGYTF
>TRBV30|-|TRBJ1-6|-
TGTGCCTGGAGTCCATATTATTCCGTCGGACACGCGAAAGCCCCCTATAATTCACCCCTCCACTTT
CAWSPYYSVGHAKAPYNSPLHF
>TRBV29-1|TRBD1|TRBJ1-2|once
TGCAGCATCAGTATCGTGGCTGGCCCAGGGGGCGCATACTATGGCTACACCTTC
CSISIVAGPGGAYYGYTF
>TRBV4-2|TRBD2|TRBJ2-3|-
TGTGCCAGCAGCCAAGGGGGGGGACTAGCGGAAGCCCCCCACTTGGCAGATACGCAGTATTTT
CASSQGGGLAEAPHLADTQYF
>TRBV30|-|TRBJ2-7|-
TGTGCCTGGAGTGGAGGGAGTGTTTACGAGCAGTACTTC
CAWSGGSVYEQYF
>TRBV30|TRBD1|TRBJ1-4|few
TGTGCCTGGACGTACTTTACAGGGGATCTACTCTCAACTAATGAAAAACTGTTTTTT
CAWTYFTGDLLSTNEKLFF
>TRBV18|TRBD1|TRBJ1-1|-
TGTGCCAGCTCACCGACAGGGCCTGAAGCTTTCTTT
CASSPTGPEAFF
>TRBV15|-|TRBJ1-5|-
TGTGCCACCAGCGGACAGCAAAATAGCAATCAGCCCCAGCATTTT
CATSGQQNSNQPQHF
>TRBV6-6|TRBD2|TRBJ2-7|-
TGTGCCAGCAGTGGACGACTAGCGGAGAGCTCCTACGAGCAGTACTTC
CASSGRLAESSYEQYF
>TRBV5-1|-|TRBJ2-1|-
TGCGCCAGCAGCTGGTTCCTAGCCGCCAATGAGCAGTTCTTC
CASSWFLAANEQFF
>TRBV10-3|-|TRBJ2-3|-
TGTGCCATCAGGGGATTGACAGATACGCAGTATTTT
CAIRGLTDTQYF
>TRBV5-4|TRBD2|TRBJ2-5|-
TGTGCCAGCAGTTGGGGGGGAGGGGATCAAGAGACCCAGTACTTC
CASSWGGGDQETQYF
>TRBV6-4|-|TRBJ1-2|-
TGTGCCAGCAGTGTTACGGGACGGTCTCTGGGCTACACCTTC
CASSVTGRSLGYTF
>TRBV10-3|TRBD2|TRBJ2-7|-
TGTGCCATCAGTGACAACACGCTTAGCGGGAGGCTCTACGAGCAGTACTTC
CAISDNTLSGRLYEQYF
>TRBV7-2|-|TRBJ1-1|-
TGTGCCAGCAGCTTAGCCTTGGTTGGGAGGACTGAAGCTTTCTTT
CASSLALVGRTEAFF
>TRBV2|-|TRBJ2-1|few
TGTGCCAGCAGTGAACCCCTAGACAGGAATGAGCAGTTCTTC
CASSEPLDRNEQFF
>TRBV27|-|TRBJ1-2|once
TGTGCCAGCAGTTCACTCGGGGCGGCAGGCTACACCTTC
CASSSLGAAGYTF
>TRBV2|-|TRBJ2-5|-
TGTGCCAGCAGTGAGATCCGTCAGGAGACCCAGTACTTC
CASSEIRQETQYF
>TRBV9|TRBD1|TRBJ1-2|-
TGTGCCAGCAGCGCTGGCGGGACAGCTAACTATGGCTACACCTTC
CASSAGGTANYGYTF
>TRBV15|-|TRBJ2-5|-
TGTGCCACCAGCAGAGATTCCCGCCGCTTAGGGGAGACCCAGTACTTC
CATSRDSRRLGETQYF
>TRBV25-1|TRBD1|TRBJ1-6|-
TGTGCCAGCAGGGTGGACAGGGGTAATTCACCCCTCCACTTT
CASRVDRGNSPLHF
>TRBV27|-|TRBJ2-7|-
TGTGCCAGCACCCGGGGAGGCAACTACGAGCAGTACTTC
CASTRGGNYEQYF
>TRBV5-4|TRBD1|TRBJ1-2|-
TGTGCCAGCAGCACCGGACAGGGGGCGTTGAGTGGCTACACCTTC
CASSTGQGALSGYTF
>TRBV11-2|TRBD2|TRBJ2-7|once
TGTGCCAGCAGCCAGCGGGCAGGCGGCGGGACTAGCGGAACCTACGAGCAGTACTTC
CASSQRAGGGTSGTYEQYF
>TRBV6-6|TRBD1|TRBJ2-5|-
TGTGCCAGCAACATACCGGGACAGGGGGCTGAGACCCAGTACTTC
CASNIPGQGAETQYF
>TRBV19|-|TRBJ1-2|few
TGTGCCAGTAGTATTGCGGGAGCTAACTATGGCTACACCTTC
CASSIAGANYGYTF
>TRBV6-5|TRBD2|TRBJ2-1|-
TGTGCCAGCAGTGACTGGACTAGCGGTTACAATGAGCAGTTCTTC
CASSDWTSGYNEQFF
>TRBV18|-|TRBJ2-5|-
TGTGCCAGCTCACCACCCGCCAGAAGAGAGACCCAGTACTTC
CASSPPARRETQYF
>TRBV5-1|-|TRBJ2-3|-
TGCGCCAGCAAGACGGAACCCGCCACAGATACGCAGTATTTT
CASKTEPATDTQYF
>TRBV30|TRBD1|TRBJ2-7|-
TGTGCCTGGAGTAGACAGGGCCATCCCCACGAGCAGTACTTC
CAWSRQGHPHEQYF
>TRBV15|-|TRBJ2-6|-
TGTGCCACCAGCAGAGATTCGCAGGGCCCCGGGGCCAACGTCCTGACTTTC
CATSRDSQGPGANVLTF